Shown below are 8 T cell receptor beta chains from a single sample sequenced in a study of regulatory T cells in long-lasting Graves disease. Both iRepertoire HTBI primers and Arm-PCR of CDR3 regions were used to build the TCR beta libraries. From the multiplex PCR reads, TCRdb called clonotypes with MiXCR, one entry per CDR3 protein. The profile shows under 300,000 distinct CDR3 sequences, around 16% of them singletons. The time point was: newly diagnosed GD, antithyroid drugs for less than 3 months. After RNA was extracted from PBMCs, the TCR library was made from it. Here the sequenced sample was peripheral blood mononuclear cells (PBMCs), taken at new diagnosis, from a patient treated with antithyroid drugs. The receptors shown here come from a female donor with Graves disease.

This clonotype was detected many times. V usage is TRBV11-2 and J usage is TRBJ1-1; D is perhaps TRBD1 (5 bases). Trimming left V 5 bases short and J 8 bases short, with 21 bases between. Looked up from germline, CDR1 is SGHAT and CDR2 is FQNNGV. This CDR3 region has 15 residues. The CDR3 protein is CASSPWFEGRREAFF. The CDR3 coding sequence is TGTGCCAGCAGCCCATGGTTCGAGGGGCGAAGGGAAGCTTTCTTT.

This clonotype was detected many times. The CDR3 loop is CASSPRPENTEAFF. The CDR3 bases are TGTGCCAGCTCACCAAGGCCAGAGAACACTGAAGCTTTCTTT. V is TRBV18 and J is TRBJ1-1; D unclear. Germline CDR1 KGHSH, CDR2 LQKENI. This CDR3 region has 14 residues. Trimming left V 2 bases short and J 1 base short, with 8 bases between.

This clonotype was counted many times. V and J are TRBV12-3 or TRBV12-4 and TRBJ2-5; maybe TRBD2 (5 bases). The CDR3 sequence is 13 residues long. Deletions cut 6 bases from V and 5 bases from J, with 13 bases between. In DNA, the CDR3 is TGTGCCAGCAGGAAAGCGGCCCGCGAGACCCAGTACTTC. Protein product: CASRKAARETQYF.

This clonotype came up a few times. The V and J genes are TRBV20-1 and TRBJ1-5, with 10 bases that match TRBD1. Unmatched junction bases numbered 8, after V lost 6 bases and J lost 6 bases. This CDR3 region has 14 residues. Germline V lookup: CDR1 DFQATT, CDR2 SNEGSKA (reference sequence). CDR3 in amino acids: CSALSGTGVQPQHF. The CDR3 bases are TGCAGTGCCCTTTCCGGGACAGGGGTTCAGCCCCAGCATTTT.

This clonotype was seen many times. J is TRBJ1-1 and V is TRBV19, with D maybe TRBD1 (6 bases). Germline assignment: CDR1 LNHDA and CDR2 SQIVND (reference sequence). The ends were cut back, 4 bases at V and 4 bases at J, with 16 bases in the middle. This CDR3 contains 15 residues. CDR3 bases: TGTGCCAGTAGTAGTCGGACAGCCGTCGTCACTGAAGCTTTCTTT. Its protein is CASSSRTAVVTEAFF.

The sample holds many counts of this clonotype. Its ends do not fully match the called genes, so a read error is possible. The rearrangement uses TRBV28 and TRBJ1-1; TRBD1 agrees at 8 bases. Germline CDR1 MDHEN, CDR2 SYDVKM. The CDR3 has 14 amino acids. The CDR3 sequence is CASSLLGETGEGFF. The CDR3 nucleotides read TGTGCCAGCAGTTTGTTAGGGGAGACAGGGGAAGGTTTCTTT.

In its sample, this clonotype was seen many times. V and J are TRBV11-3 and TRBJ2-5; 11 bases match TRBD2. Germline CDR1 and CDR2: SGHNT and YENEEA. The V gene end was trimmed by 5 bases and the J gene end by 2 bases; junction bases not matched to a gene: 4. The CDR3 consists of 15 residues. The CDR3 bases are TGTGCCAGCAGCGGCCGACTAGCGGGACAAGAGACCCAGTACTTC. This codes for CASSGRLAGQETQYF.

This clonotype was counted a few times. A much larger clone is a single base away; this may be a read error. The J gene is TRBJ2-1, the V gene TRBV20-1; 9 nucleotides align to TRBD2. The CDR3 has 15 residues. Germline V gives CDR1 DFQATT, CDR2 SNEGSKA (reference sequence). The CDR3 bases are TGCAGTGCTAGAGTAGGGACTAGCAATGGCGATGAGCGGTTCTTC. Amino acid sequence: CSARVGTSNGDERFF.